The sequence of this TCR beta chain was determined in a study of T cells in Graves' hyperthyroidism and ophthalmopathy. The CDR3 consists of 18 residues. The V and J ends lost 0 bases and 1 base respectively, with 18 bases between them. Germline CDR1 LNHNV, CDR2 YYDKDF (reference sequence). It was RNA transcripts that yielded the amplified TCR beta CDR3 regions. TCR CDR3 regions were first amplified by RT-PCR with HTBI primers. Using its own MiXCR run on the multiplex PCR reads, TCRdb lists one record per CDR3 protein. This table holds more than 300,000 distinct CDR3 sequences, around 20% found once. This clonotype was recorded at least ten times.

This chain links TRBV15 with TRBJ1-2; D is uncertain. The sequence derives from a man between 18 and 35 years old with Graves' ophthalmopathy. Sequencing was done on a sample of blood. CDR3 residues: CATSRDRSQYRGNYGYTF. CDR3 nucleotides: TGTGCCACCAGCAGAGATAGGTCTCAATATCGGGGTAACTATGGCTACACCTTC.